This T cell receptor (beta chain) was sequenced in a study of T cells after yellow fever vaccination. Overall study: Where fractions had low cell numbers, libraries were prepared from them with the SMART-Seq v4 Ultra Low Input RNA kit.

This clonotype turned up a few times. The antigen is unknown. Production of TCR cDNA was by 5'RACE template switching, which also added a universal primer site and UMIs. A single record per CDR3 protein comes from TCRdb applying MiXCR to the 5' RACE reads. The data contain around 100,000 distinct CDR3 sequences, roughly 5.2% of them singletons. The study, taken as a whole, reports: A faster peak, day 5 versus 15, was reached by the weaker secondary response.

The source is a young man who received the YFV17D yellow fever vaccine. The sample here was CD8+ T cells sorted from PBMCs, taken 10 days after the yellow fever booster vaccination.

The CDR3 DNA follows: TGTGCCAGCAGCCCAACGGTGGGGGTAGAAGCTTTCTTT. Translating gives CASSPTVGVEAFF. The rearrangement joins TRBV12-3 or TRBV12-4 to TRBJ1-1; TRBD1 is a possible D gene (5 bases). Deletions cut 6 bases from V and 8 bases from J, with 16 bases between. There are 13 residues in the CDR3.